These 24 T cell receptor beta chains originate from one sample sequenced in a study of T cells after yellow fever vaccination. Via MiXCR, TCRdb re-called the 5' RACE reads, giving one row per CDR3 protein. The sample consists of 160,000 or so distinct CDR3 sequences, under 7.5% of them appearing once. This sample comprised CD4+ T cells sorted from PBMCs, obtained about 5 days after the first yellow fever vaccination. These receptors all stem from a man younger than 35 who received the YFV17D yellow fever vaccine.

This chain uses TRBV5-1 with TRBJ2-5; D gene ambiguous. The CDR3 runs 18 residues. Trimming took off 0 bases at V and 4 bases at J, with 22 bases between the two ends. CDR1 SGHRS and CDR2 YFSETQ come from the germline V gene. The CDR3 is CASSLGSFSLSWRETQYF. DNA of the CDR3: TGCGCCAGCAGCTTGGGGAGTTTTTCTTTATCGTGGCGAGAGACCCAGTACTTC.

This clonotype was counted a few times. The chain is built from TRBV3-1 and TRBJ2-1; 9 positions match TRBD1. This CDR3 contains 15 residues. CDR1 is LGHDT, CDR2 YNNKEL, per germline (reference sequence). The V and J ends lost 2 bases and 15 bases, in that order; junction bases with no gene match: 14. The CDR3 here is CASSQQHGQGTRLFF. Here the CDR3 DNA reads TGTGCCAGCAGCCAACAACACGGACAGGGGACACGTTTGTTCTTC.

This clonotype was recorded at least ten times. The chain joins TRBV24-1 to TRBJ2-5; 9 bases are a match to TRBD2. V lost 9 bases, J lost 1 base, and 11 bases stayed unmatched. The CDR3 length is 16 residues. The germline V gene has CDR1 KGHDR and CDR2 SFDVKD. The CDR3 loop reads CATSSGAGGLQETQYF. CDR3 in DNA: TGTGCCACCTCTTCGGGAGCGGGGGGCCTCCAAGAGACCCAGTACTTC.

In this sample, this clonotype turned up a few times. V usage is TRBV5-1 and J usage is TRBJ1-5; D is possibly TRBD1 (6 bases). The germline CDR1 and CDR2 sequences are SGHRS and YFSETQ. The ends were cut back, 0 bases at V and 5 bases at J, with 9 bases in the middle. The CDR3 is 14 residues long. The CDR3 spells CASSLASGDQPQHF. DNA of the CDR3: TGCGCCAGCAGCTTGGCGTCAGGGGATCAGCCCCAGCATTTT. The complete variable domain, with remaining parts taken from reference TRBV5-1 and TRBJ1-5, reads KAGVTQTPRYLIKTRGQQVTLSCSPISGHRSVSWYQQTPGQGLQFLFEYFSETQRNKGNFPGRFSGRQFSNSRSEMNVSTLELGDSALYLCASSLASGDQPQHFGDGTRLSIL.

At least ten counts were recorded for this clonotype. This CDR3 is CASSPGQVAEAFF. In DNA form, the CDR3 reads TGCGCCAGCAGTCCGGGACAGGTCGCTGAAGCTTTCTTT. The J gene is TRBJ1-1, the V gene TRBV10-2; 8 bases map to TRBD1. Germline loops: CDR1 WSHSY, CDR2 SAAADI. CDR3 length: 13 amino acids. With V trimmed by 5 bases and J by 6 bases, 5 bases remained unmatched.

At least ten counts were recorded for this clonotype. The chain joins TRBV7-9 to TRBJ2-3; TRBD2 matches at 10 bases. Germline V CDR1 and CDR2: SEHNR, FQNEAQ (reference sequence). V dropped 1 base and J dropped 5; count of bases not matched to a gene: 6. The length of the CDR3 is 16 residues. CDR3 residues: CASSLGSSGGVDTQYF. The DNA for the CDR3 is TGTGCCAGCAGCTTAGGATCTAGCGGGGGAGTAGATACGCAGTATTTT.

In its sample, this clonotype was seen many times. The chain employs TRBV5-5 and TRBJ2-3, with TRBD1 matching 8 bases. CDR1 is SGHKS and CDR2 is YYEKEE in the germline V gene (reference sequence). The CDR3 is made up of 15 amino acids. The junction had 6 bases not matched to a gene; V was cut back by 4 bases and J by 2 bases. The CDR3 nucleotides are TGTGCCAGCAGCCTTCAGGGGGCCTCCACAGATACGCAGTATTTT. Protein product: CASSLQGASTDTQYF.

The chain uses TRBV30 and TRBJ2-3; D gene unclear. V was cut by 6 bases and J by 4 bases, with 8 bases left in between. In germline, CDR1 is GTSNPN, CDR2 SVGIG (reference sequence). This CDR3 has 11 amino acids. CDR3 nucleotides: TGTGCCTGTGGAGTGTCAGATACGCAGTATTTT. Its translation: CACGVSDTQYF.

This clonotype was seen a few times. This rearrangement joins TRBV18 to TRBJ1-1; perhaps TRBD1 as D (5 bases). This CDR3 has 15 residues. Per germline, CDR1 KGHSH and CDR2 LQKENI. With 5 bases removed from V and 3 bases from J, the gap between germline ends came to 16 bases. The CDR3 nucleotides read TGTGCCAGCTCATTTTCGGGGGGATCGGACACTGAAGCTTTCTTT. Protein sequence: CASSFSGGSDTEAFF.

This clonotype was seen a few times. The chain recombines TRBV4-2 with TRBJ1-1, with D possibly TRBD1 on 5 matching bases. From germline, CDR1 is LGHNA and CDR2 YNFKEQ. CDR3 length: 16 amino acids. Trimming removed 4 bases from V and 7 bases from J, with 22 bases in between. The CDR3 nucleotides read TGTGCCAGCAGCCTAAGACTTTCCGGGGCTACAAATGAAGCTTTCTTT. This sequence encodes CASSLRLSGATNEAFF.

In this sample, this clonotype turned up many times. The CDR3 nucleotides read TGTGCCACCAGTGCAGCCCAAAGCAATCAGCCCCAGCATTTT. Its translation: CATSAAQSNQPQHF. This chain joins TRBV24-1 and TRBJ1-5; D not certain. CDR3 length: 14 amino acids. CDR1 KGHDR and CDR2 SFDVKD come from the germline V gene. The germline V and J ends were trimmed by 5 bases and 1 base, with 8 bases remaining between them.

This clonotype was seen at least ten times. V and J are TRBV30 and TRBJ2-7; D is unresolved. CDR1 and CDR2 from the germline V gene are GTSNPN and SVGIG (reference sequence). This CDR3 comprises 15 residues. Trimming removed 3 bases from V and 0 bases from J, with 15 bases in between. Here the CDR3 reads CAWSPPGRYSYEQYF. CDR3 nucleotide sequence: TGTGCCTGGAGCCCCCCAGGTCGCTACTCCTACGAGCAGTACTTC.

This clonotype occurred many times. The V and J genes are TRBV6-5 and TRBJ1-2, with 8 bases identical to TRBD1. V lost 8 bases, J lost 4 bases, and 15 bases stayed unmatched. This CDR3 has 16 residues. Per germline, CDR1 MNHEY and CDR2 SVGAGI. The CDR3 sequence is CASGFWIGTGGYGYTF. CDR3 sequence (DNA): TGTGCCAGCGGATTCTGGATCGGAACAGGGGGCTATGGCTACACCTTC.

The chain combines TRBV5-4 with TRBJ2-1; 11 nucleotides line up with TRBD2. The CDR3 has 17 amino acids. J lost 14 bases, V lost 1 base, and 17 bases had no gene match. CDR1 and CDR2 from the germline V gene are SGHNT and YYREEE (reference sequence). The CDR3 region is CASSLSSGGVWGLGEFF. The CDR3 nucleotides are TGTGCCAGCAGCTTGAGTAGCGGGGGGGTCTGGGGACTGGGCGAGTTCTTC.

There are a few counts of this clonotype. The chain employs TRBV6-2 or TRBV6-3 and TRBJ1-4; 7 nucleotides align to TRBD1. With 7 bases clipped from V and 6 bases from J, the junction kept 8 bases outside the gene matches. Germline loops: CDR1 MNHEY, CDR2 SVGEGT. The CDR3 contains 14 residues. CDR3 sequence reads: CASTTRTGDEKLFF. In DNA form, the CDR3 reads TGTGCCAGCACTACCAGGACAGGTGATGAAAAACTGTTTTTT.

This clonotype was seen many times. V usage is TRBV9 and J usage is TRBJ2-7, with a possible D match to TRBD1 (5 bases). Germline V gene sequence: CDR1 SGDLS, CDR2 YYNGEE. This CDR3 comprises 14 residues. The V gene lost 1 base and the J gene lost 2 bases, with 10 bases spanning the gap. The CDR3 DNA reads as TGTGCCAGCAGCGTACAGGGTGTTCCCTACGAGCAGTACTTC. Translated: CASSVQGVPYEQYF. Based on the CDR3 plus reference TRBV9 and TRBJ2-7, the full variable domain is DSGVTQTPKHLITATGQRVTLRCSPRSGDLSVYWYQQSLDQGLQFLIQYYNGEERAKGNILERFSAQQFPDLHSELNLSSLELGDSALYFCASSVQGVPYEQYFGPGTRLTVT.

This clonotype has only a few counts. The CDR3 region has the DNA TGTGCCACCAGTGTACCAGACAGGCTGAACTCCTACGAGCAGTACTTC. Protein product: CATSVPDRLNSYEQYF. The chain uses TRBV24-1 and TRBJ2-7; D possibly corresponds to TRBD1 (6 bases). CDR3 length: 16 residues. Deletions cut 5 bases from V and 0 bases from J, with 16 bases between. CDR1 is KGHDR and CDR2 is SFDVKD in the germline V gene.

The chain uses TRBV11-2 and TRBJ1-2, with D hard to call. This CDR3 contains 15 residues. Per the germline V gene, CDR1 is SGHAT and CDR2 is FQNNGV. Trimming removed 2 bases at V and 3 bases at J, with 13 bases between. This CDR3 reads CASSLFQEADYGYTF. The CDR3 DNA reads as TGTGCCAGCAGCTTATTCCAGGAGGCGGACTATGGCTACACCTTC.

The chain employs TRBV6-1 and TRBJ1-2, with D tentatively TRBD1 (5 bases). The V gene lost 5 bases and the J gene lost 8 bases, with 15 bases spanning the gap. The CDR3 sequence is 13 residues long. Germline CDR1 reads MNHNS; CDR2 reads SASEGT. The CDR3 nucleotides are TGTGCCAGCAGTCCCGACAGTACCCGGGGCTACACCTTC. Translating gives CASSPDSTRGYTF.

This clonotype has at least ten counts. The CDR3: CASSLALDRSGNEKLFF. The CDR3 nucleotides read TGTGCCAGCAGCTTGGCTTTGGACCGCTCCGGGAATGAAAAACTGTTTTTT. The J gene is TRBJ1-4, the V gene TRBV5-5; the D is unclear. CDR3 length: 17 residues. V lost 0 bases, J lost 5 bases, and 17 bases lay in between. Germline V lookup: CDR1 SGHKS, CDR2 YYEKEE (reference sequence).

The rearrangement links TRBV20-1 to TRBJ2-1, with 8 bases identical to TRBD2. The V segment lost 5 bases and the J segment 2 bases; nucleotides outside the gene matches: 8. Germline V gene lookup returns CDR1 DFQATT and CDR2 SNEGSKA (reference sequence). This CDR3 spans 15 amino acids. The CDR3 sequence is CSAVPGLGPYNEQFF. CDR3 DNA sequence: TGCAGTGCTGTCCCGGGACTAGGTCCCTACAATGAGCAGTTCTTC.

Only a few counts were recorded for this clonotype. The chain employs TRBV20-1 and TRBJ2-1; tentatively, D is TRBD1 or TRBD2 (7 bases each). In germline, CDR1 is DFQATT, CDR2 SNEGSKA (reference sequence). The CDR3 has 14 residues. Trimming stripped 6 bases from V and 4 bases from J, with 16 bases between. This chain's CDR3 is CSAAGTAIYNEQFF. CDR3 DNA sequence: TGCAGTGCAGCGGGGACAGCTATTTACAATGAGCAGTTCTTC.

This rearrangement joins TRBV12-5 to TRBJ2-3; unclear D gene. There are 16 residues in the CDR3. The V end lost 2 bases, the J end lost 10 bases, and 22 bases lay between the germline ends. Germline CDR1 LGHNT, CDR2 FRNRAP. CDR3 DNA: TGTGCTAGTGGTTTGTTCCTACCCCGGGCCCCGCCTGCGCAGTATTTT. Protein: CASGLFLPRAPPAQYF.

This clonotype was recorded a few times. CDR3 nucleotide sequence: TGTGCCAGCACCCGCTTAAGAATGACAGGCCAGGTCAATGAGCAGTTCTTC. Translation gives CASTRLRMTGQVNEQFF. The V call is TRBV11-2, the J call TRBJ2-1; TRBD1 is a possible D gene (6 bases). The V end lost 7 bases, the J end lost 6 bases, and 25 bases lay between the germline ends. This CDR3 has 17 amino acids. CDR1 SGHAT and CDR2 FQNNGV come from the germline V gene.